This is a list of T cell receptor beta chains from one sample in a study of cytomegalovirus exposure and HLA in healthy donors. Libraries were prepared by immunoSEQ multiplex PCR; TCRdb keeps only in-frame clonotypes and omits some of them. The table lists about 160,000 clones, approximately 76% of them singletons. The specimen sequenced was PBMCs. The receptor source for this set is a man in his sixties in good health and CMV-seronegative. Both conserved end residues are part of each CDR3. Fields, in order: clone size, J gene, D gene, V gene, CDR3 protein, CDR3 DNA. A D gene is named only where the DNA matches it firmly. Not all rows give a size; the values are once, few, many and, for expanded clones, a class.

>-|TRBJ1-1|-|TRBV19
CASSISSGTEAFF
TGTGCCAGTAGTATTTCGTCGGGGACTGAAGCTTTCTTT
>-|TRBJ2-2|TRBD2|TRBV10-3
CAISGTSGTNTGELFF
TGTGCCATCAGTGGGACTAGCGGGACGAACACCGGGGAGCTGTTTTTT
>once|TRBJ2-7|-|TRBV6-6
CASSRGDSAHEQYF
TGTGCCAGCAGTAGGGGGGACAGCGCGCACGAGCAGTACTTC
>-|TRBJ2-5|TRBD2|TRBV7-2
CASSGLRAGRETQYF
TGTGCCAGCAGCGGACTTCGAGCGGGGAGGGAGACCCAGTACTTC
>-|TRBJ1-2|TRBD1|TRBV27
CASSRLQGAGGYTF
TGTGCCAGCAGCCGACTGCAGGGGGCTGGTGGCTACACCTTC
>-|TRBJ2-1|TRBD2|TRBV6-4
CASSGEGLAGGFSEQFF
TGTGCCAGCAGTGGGGAGGGACTAGCGGGAGGCTTCAGTGAGCAGTTCTTC
>once|TRBJ2-1|TRBD2|TRBV5-4
CASSLVAGGRFHNEQFF
TGTGCCAGCAGCTTGGTTGCGGGAGGGAGATTTCACAATGAGCAGTTCTTC
>-|TRBJ1-3|TRBD1|TRBV2
CASSEGWTGTGNTIYF
TGTGCCAGCAGTGAAGGGTGGACAGGGACTGGAAACACCATATATTTT
>-|TRBJ1-1|TRBD1|TRBV7-9
CASSRRGTGDGGEAFF
TGTGCCAGCAGCCGACGGGGGACAGGGGACGGGGGTGAAGCTTTCTTT
>-|TRBJ2-1|-|TRBV11-2
CASSVSDEQFF
TGTGCCAGCAGCGTCAGCGATGAGCAGTTCTTC
>-|TRBJ2-1|TRBD2|TRBV6-5
CASTKTSGKHEQFF
TGTGCCAGCACCAAAACTAGCGGGAAGCATGAGCAGTTCTTC
>-|TRBJ1-6|-|TRBV5-5
CASNPTGVNSPLHF
TGTGCCAGCAACCCGACCGGGGTTAATTCACCCCTCCACTTT
>-|TRBJ2-1|-|TRBV6-5
CASSYGTHYNEQFF
TGTGCCAGCAGTTACGGGACACACTACAATGAGCAGTTCTTC
>-|TRBJ2-7|TRBD2|TRBV28
CASSSSGLALSSYEQYF
TGTGCCAGCAGTTCCTCGGGACTAGCGCTTAGCTCCTACGAGCAGTACTTC
>-|TRBJ2-1|TRBD2|TRBV5-3
CARSFNFLREEYNEQFF
TGTGCCAGAAGCTTTAATTTCTTGCGGGAGGAGTACAATGAGCAGTTCTTC
>once|TRBJ1-2|-|TRBV21-1
CASSVDGYTF
TGTGCCAGCTCGGTTGATGGCTACACCTTC
>once|TRBJ2-7|TRBD1|TRBV2
CASSGTGAYEQYF
TGTGCCAGCAGTGGAACAGGGGCCTACGAGCAGTACTTC
>-|TRBJ2-1|-|TRBV9
CASSLLPEGAVHNEQFF
TGTGCCAGCAGCCTATTACCGGAGGGGGCCGTCCACAATGAGCAGTTCTTC
>-|TRBJ1-2|-|TRBV19
CASSMGGTTYGYTF
TGTGCCAGTAGTATGGGGGGGACAACCTATGGCTACACCTTC
>-|TRBJ2-7|TRBD1|TRBV29-1
CSVAGTGDGEQYF
TGCAGCGTCGCCGGGACAGGGGACGGCGAGCAGTACTTC
>-|TRBJ2-3|TRBD2|TRBV9
CASSVDPSGTTDTQYF
TGTGCCAGCAGCGTAGACCCTAGCGGAACCACAGATACGCAGTATTTT
>few|TRBJ2-1|TRBD1|TRBV11-3
CASSAGTGRSYNEQFF
TGTGCCAGCAGCGCCGGGACAGGGAGGTCCTACAATGAGCAGTTCTTC
>-|TRBJ1-5|TRBD1|TRBV10-3
CASEPVHLQGAGSNQPQHF
TGTGCCTCGGAGCCGGTCCATTTACAGGGGGCAGGTAGCAATCAGCCCCAGCATTTT
>few|TRBJ2-5|TRBD2|TRBV9
CASSVAGRESRETQYF
TGTGCCAGCAGCGTAGCGGGGCGGGAGTCGAGAGAGACCCAGTACTTC
>-|TRBJ2-7|TRBD1|TRBV4-3
CASSLDARQGHEQYF
TGCGCCAGCAGCCTTGACGCTCGACAGGGCCACGAGCAGTACTTC
>few|TRBJ2-3|TRBD2|TRBV28
CASSLVAGGHPTDTQYF
TGTGCCAGCAGTCTAGTAGCGGGGGGGCATCCCACAGATACGCAGTATTTT
>-|TRBJ2-2|-|TRBV7-9
CASSSVNTGELFF
TGTGCCAGCAGCTCAGTGAACACCGGGGAGCTGTTTTTT
>-|TRBJ2-7|-|TRBV9
CASSVAGNDEQYF
TGTGCCAGCAGCGTAGCCGGGAACGACGAGCAGTACTTC
>-|TRBJ2-5|-|TRBV19
CASTSSPDGGWETQYF
TGTGCCAGCACTAGCAGCCCGGACGGAGGCTGGGAGACCCAGTACTTC
>once|TRBJ2-3|TRBD2|TRBV7-2
CASSLSGGAVHTQYF
TGTGCCAGCAGCTTATCCGGGGGGGCCGTCCATACGCAGTATTTT
>-|TRBJ2-3|-|TRBV5-4
CASSPSLAPILDTQYF
TGTGCCAGCAGCCCGTCTCTAGCGCCTATCCTAGATACGCAGTATTTT
>-|TRBJ1-2|TRBD1|TRBV5-1
CASSLRDSRYGYTF
TGCGCCAGCAGCCTAAGGGACAGCCGCTATGGCTACACCTTC
>-|TRBJ2-1|TRBD1|TRBV7-2
CASSSIAGGAYNEQFF
TGTGCCAGCAGCTCAATCGCAGGGGGCGCATACAATGAGCAGTTCTTC
>-|TRBJ2-1|TRBD2|TRBV11-2
CASTPGSRGRRSYNEQFF
TGTGCCAGCACCCCTGGGTCCCGCGGGAGAAGGTCCTACAATGAGCAGTTCTTC
>-|TRBJ2-7|-|TRBV7-7
CASSLGGTGYEQYF
TGTGCCAGCAGCTTAGGGGGAACAGGCTACGAGCAGTACTTC
>-|TRBJ1-6|TRBD1|TRBV5-6
CASSSGTGALSPLHF
TGTGCCAGCAGCTCGGGGACAGGGGCCCTATCACCCCTCCACTTT
>-|TRBJ2-7|TRBD2|TRBV27
CASRGGTSGVHEQYF
TGTGCCAGCAGGGGGGGGACTAGCGGGGTTCACGAGCAGTACTTC
>-|TRBJ2-5|-|TRBV7-2
CASSTDTETQYF
TGTGCCAGCAGCACAGACACTGAGACCCAGTACTTC
>-|TRBJ2-7|-|TRBV25-1
CASSTLGGNYEQYF
TGTGCCAGCAGTACCCTAGGGGGTAATTACGAGCAGTACTTC
>-|TRBJ1-2|TRBD1|TRBV2
CASIKGTLSTGANYGYTF
TGTGCCAGCATTAAGGGGACCTTATCGACAGGGGCTAACTATGGCTACACCTTC
>few|TRBJ2-2|TRBD2|TRBV7-6
CASSVLALSGRANTGELFF
TGTGCCAGCAGCGTACTCGCCCTTAGCGGGCGCGCGAACACCGGGGAGCTGTTTTTT
>-|TRBJ1-1|-|TRBV29-1
CSVERNTEAFF
TGCAGCGTTGAGCGGAACACTGAAGCTTTCTTT
>once|TRBJ1-2|-|TRBV20-1
CSVMTGYGYTF
TGCAGTGTCATGACAGGCTATGGCTACACCTTC
>few|TRBJ1-5|-|TRBV9
CARGEQGGGTSNQPQHF
TGTGCCAGAGGGGAGCAGGGAGGGGGTACCAGCAATCAGCCCCAGCATTTT
>-|TRBJ2-7|-|TRBV7-3
CASSLGAGPGYEQYF
TGTGCCAGCAGCTTGGGGGCAGGGCCCGGCTACGAGCAGTACTTC
>-|TRBJ2-1|-|TRBV19
CASSSWAAGEQFF
TGTGCCAGTAGCTCCTGGGCAGCGGGTGAGCAGTTCTTC
>-|TRBJ1-1|TRBD1|TRBV7-2
CASSTQGRTEAFF
TGTGCCAGCAGCACACAGGGGAGGACTGAAGCTTTCTTT
>once|TRBJ2-2|-|TRBV5-1
CASSLVGTRNTGELFF
TGCGCCAGCAGCTTGGTCGGGACACGGAACACCGGGGAGCTGTTTTTT
>-|TRBJ2-2|TRBD2|TRBV10-3
CAISEPPGGGRNTGELFF
TGTGCCATCAGTGAGCCCCCCGGGGGGGGCAGGAACACCGGGGAGCTGTTTTTT
>-|TRBJ2-7|TRBD2|TRBV28
CASSGGGYEQYF
TGTGCCAGCAGTGGCGGGGGCTACGAGCAGTACTTC
>-|TRBJ1-5|TRBD1|TRBV6-5
CASMAGGGQPQHF
TGTGCCAGCATGGCAGGGGGCGGTCAGCCCCAGCATTTT
>-|TRBJ2-3|TRBD2|TRBV5-1
CASSRDLAGLTDTQYF
TGCGCCAGCAGCAGGGATCTAGCGGGGTTAACAGATACGCAGTATTTT
>-|TRBJ2-2|TRBD1|TRBV28
CASTKPGTGRAGELFF
TGTGCCAGCACCAAACCCGGGACAGGGAGGGCCGGGGAGCTGTTTTTT
>few|TRBJ2-3|-|TRBV6-4
CASSPTGSTDTQYF
TGTGCCAGCAGCCCTACAGGGAGCACAGATACGCAGTATTTT
>-|TRBJ1-6|-|TRBV4-3
CASSLTDSRNSPLHF
TGCGCCAGCAGCCTCACGGACAGCCGTAATTCACCCCTCCACTTT